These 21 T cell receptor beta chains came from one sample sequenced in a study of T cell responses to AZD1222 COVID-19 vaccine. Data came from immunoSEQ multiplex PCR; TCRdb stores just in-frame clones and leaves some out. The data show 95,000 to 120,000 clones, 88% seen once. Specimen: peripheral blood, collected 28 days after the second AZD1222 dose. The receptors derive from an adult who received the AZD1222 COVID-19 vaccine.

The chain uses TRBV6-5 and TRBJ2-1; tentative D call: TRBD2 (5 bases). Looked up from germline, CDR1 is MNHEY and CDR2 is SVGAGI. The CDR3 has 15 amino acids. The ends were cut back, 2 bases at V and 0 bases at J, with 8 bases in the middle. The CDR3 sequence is CASSYTSSSYNEQFF. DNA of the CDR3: TGTGCCAGCAGTTACACTAGTAGCTCCTACAATGAGCAGTTCTTC.

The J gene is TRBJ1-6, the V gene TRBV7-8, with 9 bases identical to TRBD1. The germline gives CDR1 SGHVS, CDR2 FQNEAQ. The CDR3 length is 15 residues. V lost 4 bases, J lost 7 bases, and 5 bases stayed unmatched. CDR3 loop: CASSSGQGSNSPLHF. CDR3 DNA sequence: TGTGCCAGCAGCTCGGGACAGGGCTCGAATTCACCCCTCCACTTT.

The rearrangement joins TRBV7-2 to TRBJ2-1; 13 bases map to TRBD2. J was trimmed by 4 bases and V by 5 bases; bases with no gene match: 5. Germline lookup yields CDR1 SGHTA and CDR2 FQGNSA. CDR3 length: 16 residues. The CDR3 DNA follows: TGTGCCAGCAGCCCGGGACTAGCGGGGCAATACAATGAGCAGTTCTTC. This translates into CASSPGLAGQYNEQFF.

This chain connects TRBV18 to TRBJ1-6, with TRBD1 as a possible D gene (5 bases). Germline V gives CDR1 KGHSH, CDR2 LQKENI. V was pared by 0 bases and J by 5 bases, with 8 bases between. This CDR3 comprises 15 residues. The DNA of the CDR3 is TGTGCCAGCTCACCACCTTCCAGGGATAATTCACCCCTCCACTTT. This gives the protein CASSPPSRDNSPLHF.

DNA of the CDR3: TGTGCCAGCAGTTACGCGTTAGAGACCGGCTCGAGGGCCCTCCACTTT. This translates into CASSYALETGSRALHF. The chain recombines TRBV6-2 or TRBV6-3 with TRBJ1-6, with no clear D. CDR1 is MNHEY and CDR2 is SVGEGT in the germline V gene. The CDR3 has 16 amino acids. The V end was cut by 2 bases, the J end by 14 bases, with 22 bases between.

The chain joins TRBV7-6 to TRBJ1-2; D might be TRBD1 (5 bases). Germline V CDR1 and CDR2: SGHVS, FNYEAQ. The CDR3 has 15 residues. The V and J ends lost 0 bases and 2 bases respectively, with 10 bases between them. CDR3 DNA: TGTGCCAGCAGCTTAGCAGTAACAGGCAACTATGGCTACACCTTC. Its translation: CASSLAVTGNYGYTF.

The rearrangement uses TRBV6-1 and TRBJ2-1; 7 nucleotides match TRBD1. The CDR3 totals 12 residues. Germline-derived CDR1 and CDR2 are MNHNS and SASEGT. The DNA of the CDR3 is TGTGTCACCGGGACAGCCTACAATGAGCAGTTCTTC. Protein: CVTGTAYNEQFF.

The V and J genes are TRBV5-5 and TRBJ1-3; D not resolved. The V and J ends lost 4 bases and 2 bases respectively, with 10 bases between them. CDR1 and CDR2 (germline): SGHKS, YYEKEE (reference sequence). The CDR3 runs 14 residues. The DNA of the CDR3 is TGTGCCAGCAGCGCAGCCTTTGCTGGAAACACCATATATTTT. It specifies CASSAAFAGNTIYF. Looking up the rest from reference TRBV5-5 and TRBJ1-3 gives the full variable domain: DAGVTQSPTHLIKTRGQQVTLRCSPISGHKSVSWYQQVLGQGPQFIFQYYEKEERGRGNFPDRFSARQFPNYSSELNVNALLLGDSALYLCASSAAFAGNTIYFGEGSWLTVV.

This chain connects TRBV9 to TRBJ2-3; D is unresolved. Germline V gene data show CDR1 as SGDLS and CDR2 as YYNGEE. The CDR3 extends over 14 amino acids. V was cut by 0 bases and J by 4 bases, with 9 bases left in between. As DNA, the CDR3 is TGTGCCAGCAGCGTAGGCTACGTGCCAGATACGCAGTATTTT. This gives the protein CASSVGYVPDTQYF.

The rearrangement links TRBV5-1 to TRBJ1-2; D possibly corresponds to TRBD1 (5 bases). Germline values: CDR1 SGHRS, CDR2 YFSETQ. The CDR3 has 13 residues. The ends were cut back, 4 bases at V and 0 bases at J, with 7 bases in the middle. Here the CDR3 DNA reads TGCGCCAGCAGCCCGACAGCTAACTATGGCTACACCTTC. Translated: CASSPTANYGYTF.

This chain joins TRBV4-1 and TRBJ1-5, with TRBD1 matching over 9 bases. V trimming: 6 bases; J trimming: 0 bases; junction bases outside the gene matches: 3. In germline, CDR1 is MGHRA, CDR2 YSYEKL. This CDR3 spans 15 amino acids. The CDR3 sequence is CASRQGAYSNQPQHF. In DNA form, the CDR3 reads TGCGCCAGCAGACAGGGGGCCTATAGCAATCAGCCCCAGCATTTT.

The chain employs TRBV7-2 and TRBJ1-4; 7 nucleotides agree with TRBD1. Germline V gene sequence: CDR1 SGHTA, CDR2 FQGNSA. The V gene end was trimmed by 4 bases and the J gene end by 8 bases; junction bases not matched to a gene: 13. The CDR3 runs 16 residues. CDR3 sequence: CASSSFPQGKGEKLFF. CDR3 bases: TGTGCCAGCAGCTCCTTCCCACAGGGGAAGGGAGAAAAACTGTTTTTT. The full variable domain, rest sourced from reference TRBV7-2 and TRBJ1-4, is GAGVSQSPSNKVTEKGKDVELRCDPISGHTALYWYRQSLGQGLEFLIYFQGNSAPDKSGLPSDRFSAERTGGSVSTLTIQRTQQEDSAVYLCASSSFPQGKGEKLFFGSGTQLSVL.

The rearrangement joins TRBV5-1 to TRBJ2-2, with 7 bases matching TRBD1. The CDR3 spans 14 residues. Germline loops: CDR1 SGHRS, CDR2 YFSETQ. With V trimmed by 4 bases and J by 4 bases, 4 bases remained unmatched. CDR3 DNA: TGCGCCAGCAGCAGGGACAGTGGCACCGGGGAGCTGTTTTTT. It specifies CASSRDSGTGELFF.

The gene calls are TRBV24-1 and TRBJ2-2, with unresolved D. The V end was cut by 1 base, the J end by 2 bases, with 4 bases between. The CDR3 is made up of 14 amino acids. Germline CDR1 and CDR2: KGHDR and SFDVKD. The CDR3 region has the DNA TGTGCCACCAGTGATTTAGACAACACCGGGGAGCTGTTTTTT. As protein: CATSDLDNTGELFF.

The chain's CDR3 is CASSLVLQSHEKLFF. The DNA of the CDR3 is TGTGCCAGCAGCTTAGTGTTACAGTCGCATGAAAAACTGTTTTTT. The chain links TRBV7-2 to TRBJ1-4; D remains ambiguous. The germline V gene has CDR1 SGHTA and CDR2 FQGNSA. The CDR3 length is 15 residues. Trimming took off 1 base at V and 6 bases at J, with 12 bases between the two ends.

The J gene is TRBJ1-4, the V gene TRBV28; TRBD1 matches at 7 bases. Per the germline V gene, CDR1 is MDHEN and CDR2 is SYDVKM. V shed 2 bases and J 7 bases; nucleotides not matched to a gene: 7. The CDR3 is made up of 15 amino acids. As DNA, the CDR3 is TGTGCCAGCAGTTTAACGGACAGGCTAGTTGAAAAACTGTTTTTT. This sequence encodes CASSLTDRLVEKLFF. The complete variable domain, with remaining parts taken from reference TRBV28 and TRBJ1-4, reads DVKVTQSSRYLVKRTGEKVFLECVQDMDHENMFWYRQDPGLGLRLIYFSYDVKMKEKGDIPEGYSVSREKKERFSLILESASTNQTSMYLCASSLTDRLVEKLFFGSGTQLSVL.

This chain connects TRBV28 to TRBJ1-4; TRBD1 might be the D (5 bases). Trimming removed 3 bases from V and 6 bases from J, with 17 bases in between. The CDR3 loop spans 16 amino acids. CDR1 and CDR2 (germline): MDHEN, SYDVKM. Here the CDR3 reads CASSFAFREEDEKLFF. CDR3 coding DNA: TGTGCCAGCAGTTTCGCATTCAGGGAGGAGGATGAAAAACTGTTTTTT. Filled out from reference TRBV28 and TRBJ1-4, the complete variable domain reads DVKVTQSSRYLVKRTGEKVFLECVQDMDHENMFWYRQDPGLGLRLIYFSYDVKMKEKGDIPEGYSVSREKKERFSLILESASTNQTSMYLCASSFAFREEDEKLFFGSGTQLSVL.

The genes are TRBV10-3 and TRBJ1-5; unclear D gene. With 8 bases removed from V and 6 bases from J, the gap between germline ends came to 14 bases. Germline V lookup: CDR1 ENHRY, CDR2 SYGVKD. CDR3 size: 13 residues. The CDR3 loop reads CAIQVEISQPQHF. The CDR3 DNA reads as TGTGCCATCCAGGTGGAAATTTCTCAGCCCCAGCATTTT.

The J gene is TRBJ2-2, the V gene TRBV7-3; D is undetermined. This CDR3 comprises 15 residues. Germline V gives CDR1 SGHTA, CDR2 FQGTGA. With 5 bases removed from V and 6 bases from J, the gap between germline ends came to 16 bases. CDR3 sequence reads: CASSPKGVSSGELFF. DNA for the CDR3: TGTGCCAGCAGCCCAAAGGGTGTTAGCTCCGGGGAGCTGTTTTTT.

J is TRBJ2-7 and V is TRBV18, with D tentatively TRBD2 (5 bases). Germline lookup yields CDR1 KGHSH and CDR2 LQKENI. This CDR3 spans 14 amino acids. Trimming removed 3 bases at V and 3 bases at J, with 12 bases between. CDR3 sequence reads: CASSPQTEGYEQYF. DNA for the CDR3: TGTGCCAGCTCACCTCAGACCGAGGGCTACGAGCAGTACTTC.

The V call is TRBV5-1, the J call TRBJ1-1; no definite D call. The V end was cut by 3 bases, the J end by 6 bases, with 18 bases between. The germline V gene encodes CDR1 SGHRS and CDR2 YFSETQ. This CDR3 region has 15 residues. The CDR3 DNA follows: TGCGCCAGCAGCTCGGACGGAAGGGAAGCCTCTGAAGCTTTCTTT. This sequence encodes CASSSDGREASEAFF.